This record covers a single T cell receptor beta chain. Its specificity is not known. Trimming stripped 0 bases from V and 6 bases from J, with 8 bases between. This CDR3 has 13 residues. Germline values: CDR1 SGDLS, CDR2 YYNGEE. The sample originates from a study of cytomegalovirus exposure and HLA in healthy donors. As for the study in general: Among the 350 to 500 donors who were genotyped, roughly 86% fell in the genetic ancestry cluster that is associated with self-reported Caucasian donors.

The PCR employed 60 Vbeta primers together with 13 Jbeta primers. Profiled with immunoSEQ multiplex PCR; TCRdb holds only in-frame clones, not every one. The sample carries 69,000 or so clones, around 74% recorded once. Study results and limitations: Using the classifier, cytomegalovirus status was reportedly diagnosed with high specificity and sensitivity. In a later analysis, CMV-associated beta chains were mostly HLA-associated, it appeared. Fewer than 200 TCR beta chains were listed as cytomegalovirus-associated.

The chain couples TRBV9 to TRBJ2-3, with D uncertain. Sequenced material: PBMCs. This receptor was obtained from an older woman in good health and CMV-seropositive. CDR3 amino acids: CASSVVGEDTQYF. The CDR3 DNA follows: TGTGCCAGCAGCGTAGTTGGTGAGGATACGCAGTATTTT.